This record looks at one T cell receptor (beta chain) sequence and its context. This record comes from a study of CD8+ T cells in alopecia areata. Following extraction, RNA underwent reverse transcription to cDNA, which served as the sequencing template. TCRdb keeps only in-frame clones here, not all; method: immunoSEQ multiplex PCR. The profile shows around 160,000 clones, around 86% of them singletons. The V end lost 0 bases, the J end lost 6 bases, and 11 bases lay between the germline ends. The CDR3 sequence is 14 residues long. In germline, CDR1 is LNHDA, CDR2 SQIVND (reference sequence). It was from PBMCs that CD4+ and CD8+ T cells were sorted.

The chain is built from TRBV19 and TRBJ1-2, with D hard to call. The source material was CD8+ T cells sorted from blood, sampled at week 0. The sequence came from a human donor with alopecia areata. The CDR3 DNA is TGTGCCAGTAGTATAGAACACAACTCTGATGGCTACACCTTC. Amino acid sequence: CASSIEHNSDGYTF.